This T cell receptor beta chain comes out of a study of cytomegalovirus exposure and HLA in healthy donors. Findings and limits, study-wide: Rare sequences made up most TCRs, while some public TCRs were found in many donors.

Profiled with immunoSEQ multiplex PCR; TCRdb holds only in-frame clones, not every one. The sample has about 200,000 clones, around nine tenths seen once. Concerning this clone: Its antigen is not identified.

Trimming removed 4 bases from V and 4 bases from J, with 14 bases in between. Germline V lookup: CDR1 SGHDT, CDR2 YYEEEE. The CDR3 totals 14 residues. This clonotype was obtained from a woman between 18 and 29 years old in good health and CMV-seronegative. The specimen sequenced was PBMCs. The chain links TRBV5-6 to TRBJ1-1, with TRBD1 as a possible D gene (5 bases). The CDR3 protein is CASSPLGGSTEAFF. The DNA of the CDR3 is TGTGCCAGCAGCCCCCTCGGGGGGAGCACTGAAGCTTTCTTT.